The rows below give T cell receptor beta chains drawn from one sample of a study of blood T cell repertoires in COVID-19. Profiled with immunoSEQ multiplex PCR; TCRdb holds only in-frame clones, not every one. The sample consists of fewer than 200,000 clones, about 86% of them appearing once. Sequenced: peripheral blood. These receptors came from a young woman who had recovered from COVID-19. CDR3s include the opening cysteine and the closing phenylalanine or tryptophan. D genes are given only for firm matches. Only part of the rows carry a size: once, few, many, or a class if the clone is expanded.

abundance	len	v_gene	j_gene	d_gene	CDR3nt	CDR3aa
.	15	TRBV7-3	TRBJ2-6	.	TGTGCCAGCAGCTGGGCAGGCTCTGGGGCCAACGTCCTGACTTTC	CASSWAGSGANVLTF
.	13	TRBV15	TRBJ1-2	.	TGTGCCACCAGCAGAGATCAGGTCTATGGCTACACCTTC	CATSRDQVYGYTF
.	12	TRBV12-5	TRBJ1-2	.	TGTGCTAGTGGTTTGGGAGGCTATGGCTACACCTTC	CASGLGGYGYTF
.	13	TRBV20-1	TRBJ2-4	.	TGCAGTGCTAGTCACGGTCCCAAAAACATTCAGTACTTC	CSASHGPKNIQYF
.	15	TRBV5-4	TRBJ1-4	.	TGTGCCAGCAGCTCACCGGGACAACCGGGGGAAAAACTGTTTTTT	CASSSPGQPGEKLFF
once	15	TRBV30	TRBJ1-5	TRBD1	TGTGCCTGGAGTGGGGACAGGGGATTGAATCAGCCCCAGCATTTT	CAWSGDRGLNQPQHF
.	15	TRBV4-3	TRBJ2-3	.	TGCGCCAGCAGCCAAGTTTTAGGGGTGAGAGATACGCAGTATTTT	CASSQVLGVRDTQYF
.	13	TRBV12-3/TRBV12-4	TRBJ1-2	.	TGTGCCAGCACCCAGAATCGACAGGTTGGCTACACCTTC	CASTQNRQVGYTF
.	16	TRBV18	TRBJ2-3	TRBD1	TGTGCCAGCTCACCACCGAACAGGGGGATCACAGATACGCAGTATTTT	CASSPPNRGITDTQYF
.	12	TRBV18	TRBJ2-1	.	TGTGCCAGCTCACCCACTAGCAATGAGCAGTTCTTC	CASSPTSNEQFF
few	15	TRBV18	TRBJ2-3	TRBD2	TGTGCCAGCTCACCACCGGAAGCGGGGGCCTTTACGCAGTATTTT	CASSPPEAGAFTQYF
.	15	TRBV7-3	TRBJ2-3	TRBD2	TGTGCCAGCAGTATAGCGGGAGCCGCCACAGATACGCAGTATTTT	CASSIAGAATDTQYF
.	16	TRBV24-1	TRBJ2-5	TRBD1	TGTGCCACCAGTGATCCGCGACAGGGGAAGAGAGAGACCCAGTACTTC	CATSDPRQGKRETQYF
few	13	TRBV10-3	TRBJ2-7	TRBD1	TGTGCCATCAGTAGGGGGCAGGGCTACGAGCAGTACTTC	CAISRGQGYEQYF
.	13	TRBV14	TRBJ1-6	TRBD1	TGTGCCAGCAGCGCCATGACAGGGGCACCCCTCCACTTT	CASSAMTGAPLHF
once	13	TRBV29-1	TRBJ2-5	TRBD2	TGCAGCGTTGAGAGTAGCGGGGGGGCGTCCCAGTACTTC	CSVESSGGASQYF
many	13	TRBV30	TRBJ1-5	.	TGTGCCTGGAGTGGACAGGAAGATCAGCCCCAGCATTTT	CAWSGQEDQPQHF
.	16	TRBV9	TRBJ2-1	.	TGTGCCAGCAGCGTAGAGGGCGGGATCAAATACAATGAGCAGTTCTTC	CASSVEGGIKYNEQFF
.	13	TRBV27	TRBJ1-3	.	TGTGCCAGCAGTTCGGACAATCGGAACACCATATATTTT	CASSSDNRNTIYF
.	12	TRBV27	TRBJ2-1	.	TGTGCCAGCAGTCATACTTACAATGAGCAGTTCTTC	CASSHTYNEQFF
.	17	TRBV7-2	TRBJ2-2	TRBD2	TGTGCCAGCAGCCCGGCAAGCGGGGGGCATGGCACCGGGGAGCTGTTTTTT	CASSPASGGHGTGELFF
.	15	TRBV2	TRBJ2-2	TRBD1	TGTGCCAGCAGCTTGGACAGGGTTTGGGCCGGGGAGCTGTTTTTT	CASSLDRVWAGELFF
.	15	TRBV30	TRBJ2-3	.	TGTGCCTGGAACCTGGGACAAGGGACGACAGATACGCAGTATTTT	CAWNLGQGTTDTQYF
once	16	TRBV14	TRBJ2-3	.	TGTGCCAGCAGCCAGCAGCGGAACACCCTCACAGATACGCAGTATTTT	CASSQQRNTLTDTQYF
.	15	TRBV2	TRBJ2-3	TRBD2	TGTGCCAGCAGGGGACTAGCGGGAAGGGCAGATACGCAGTATTTT	CASRGLAGRADTQYF
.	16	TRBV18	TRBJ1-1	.	TGTGCCAGCTCACTCTCACCTTCGACAGTGAACACTGAAGCTTTCTTT	CASSLSPSTVNTEAFF
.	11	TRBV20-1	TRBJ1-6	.	TGCAGTGCTAGTCCATCTTCACCCCTCCACTTT	CSASPSSPLHF
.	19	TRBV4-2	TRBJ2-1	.	TGTGCCAGCAGCCAAGATAATAGGTGGCGGGCCAATTCCTACAATGAGCAGTTCTTC	CASSQDNRWRANSYNEQFF
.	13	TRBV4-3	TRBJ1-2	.	TGCGCCAGCAGCCAAGAAGGGGGCTATGGCTACACCTTC	CASSQEGGYGYTF
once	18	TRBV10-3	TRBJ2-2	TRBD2	TGTGCCATCAGTGGCGGACTAGCGGGAGGGCCTAACACCGGGGAGCTGTTTTTT	CAISGGLAGGPNTGELFF
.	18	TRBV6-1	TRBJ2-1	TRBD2	TGTCCCAGCTGTGGGATTCTAGCGGGGGGGAAGGTTGGGGATGAGCAGTTCTTC	CPSCGILAGGKVGDEQFF
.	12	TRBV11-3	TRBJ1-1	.	TGTGCCAGCAGCTCAGGGTTCGCTGAAGCTTTCTTT	CASSSGFAEAFF
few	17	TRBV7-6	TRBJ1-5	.	TGTGCCAGCAGCCTCGAACCCGGTTTTGATAGCAATCAGCCCCAGCATTTT	CASSLEPGFDSNQPQHF
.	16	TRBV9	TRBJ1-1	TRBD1	TGTGCCAGCAGCCTCTGGGGGGACAGGACGAACACTGAAGCTTTCTTT	CASSLWGDRTNTEAFF
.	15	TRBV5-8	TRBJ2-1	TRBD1	TGTGCCAGCAGCTGGGGACAGGCACCTTACAATGAGCAGTTCTTC	CASSWGQAPYNEQFF
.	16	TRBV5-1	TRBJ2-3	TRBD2	TGCGCCAGCAGCCAACGGACTAGCGGGACAACAGATACGCAGTATTTT	CASSQRTSGTTDTQYF
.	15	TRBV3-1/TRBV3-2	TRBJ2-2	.	TGTGCCAGCAGCCAGAGGCCAGACTCCACCGGGGAGCTGTTTTTT	CASSQRPDSTGELFF
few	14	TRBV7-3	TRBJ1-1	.	TGTGCCAGCAGCCTCCATCAGGGGAACACTGAAGCTTTCTTT	CASSLHQGNTEAFF
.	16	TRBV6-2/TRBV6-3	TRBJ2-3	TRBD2	TGTGCCAGCAGCCCCGGACTAGCGGGAACCGGCGATACGCAGTATTTT	CASSPGLAGTGDTQYF
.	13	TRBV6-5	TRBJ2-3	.	TGTGCCAGCAGTAGTCGACAGACAGATACGCAGTATTTT	CASSSRQTDTQYF
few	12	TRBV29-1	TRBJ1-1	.	TGCAGCGTTGGACAGTCAGGTTCGGAAGCTTTCTTT	CSVGQSGSEAFF
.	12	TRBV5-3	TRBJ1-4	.	TGTGCCAGAAGCGTCGACAGCGAAAAACTGTTTTTT	CARSVDSEKLFF
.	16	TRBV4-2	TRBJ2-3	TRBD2	TGTGCCAGCAGCCAGCCAGGACTAGATTCGGCAGATACGCAGTATTTT	CASSQPGLDSADTQYF
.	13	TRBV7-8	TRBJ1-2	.	TGTGCCAGCAGCTCCGACAGGTCCTATGGCTACACCTTC	CASSSDRSYGYTF
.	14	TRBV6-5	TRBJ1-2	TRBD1	TGTGCCAGCAGTAAGGACAGGGGGGGATTCGGCTACACCTTC	CASSKDRGGFGYTF
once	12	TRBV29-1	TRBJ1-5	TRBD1	TGCAGCGTTGTACAGGGGAATCAGCCCCAGCATTTT	CSVVQGNQPQHF
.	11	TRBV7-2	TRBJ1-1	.	TGTGCCAGCAGCAAACACCTTGAAGCTTTCTTT	CASSKHLEAFF